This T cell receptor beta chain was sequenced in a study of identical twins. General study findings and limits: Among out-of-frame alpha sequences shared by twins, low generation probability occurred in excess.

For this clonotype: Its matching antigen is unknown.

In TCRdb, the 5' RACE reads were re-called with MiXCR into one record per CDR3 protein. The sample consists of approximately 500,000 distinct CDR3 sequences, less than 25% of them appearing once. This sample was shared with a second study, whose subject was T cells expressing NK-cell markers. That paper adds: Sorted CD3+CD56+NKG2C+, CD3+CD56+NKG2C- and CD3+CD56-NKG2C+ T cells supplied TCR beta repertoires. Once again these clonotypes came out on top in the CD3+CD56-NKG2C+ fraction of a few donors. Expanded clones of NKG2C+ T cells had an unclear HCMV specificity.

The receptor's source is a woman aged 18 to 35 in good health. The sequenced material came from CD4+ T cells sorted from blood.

The CDR3 loop is CASRVHSGSWAETQYF. Here the CDR3 DNA reads TGTGCCAGCAGGGTACATAGCGGCTCCTGGGCTGAGACCCAGTACTTC. The chain links TRBV7-2 to TRBJ2-5; perhaps TRBD2 as D (6 bases). CDR1 SGHTA and CDR2 FQGNSA come from the germline V gene. Deletions cut 6 bases from V and 5 bases from J, with 22 bases between. The CDR3 extends over 16 amino acids.